The clone carrying this TCR beta chain was counted between two and nine times. These data originate in a study of TIL therapy for anti-PD-1-resistant metastatic lung cancer. As for the study in general: Several tumors were EGFR-mutant and two were ALK-rearranged.

Looked up from germline, CDR1 is SGHTA and CDR2 is FQGTGA. The CDR3 runs 13 residues. Trimming stripped 7 bases from V and 8 bases from J, with 17 bases between. Time point in this sample: pre-treatment sample, taken before nivolumab and TIL therapy. The libraries were made with immunoSEQ v3. Each library reached roughly 1.9 million read pairs, or roughly 4.5-6 million at deep level. Measured with immunoSEQ multiplex PCR; TCRdb has only the in-frame clones, and not every one. Among tens of thousands of clones listed, 70% to 75% were seen once. The material sequenced was blood, taken at baseline. V and J are TRBV7-3 and TRBJ1-2, with unresolved D. This TCR was recovered from a person between 30 and 80 years old with non-small cell lung cancer. In nucleotides, the CDR3 is TGTGCCAGCACCCTAAACCCGGGGAGCGGCTACACCTTC. This gives the protein CASTLNPGSGYTF.